This T cell receptor (beta chain) was identified during a study of T cells in Graves' hyperthyroidism and ophthalmopathy. Study-level points and caveats: In the blood, most expanded thyroid clonotypes above 0.001 appeared as well.

This clonotype was picked up a small number of times. Antigen specificity is unknown. Germline V gene lookup returns CDR1 KGHSH and CDR2 LQKENI. V lost 5 bases and J lost 7, with 17 bases in between. The length of the CDR3 is 14 residues. Graves' hyperthyroidism was deemed stable absent ophthalmopathy progression within 18 months. Recently diagnosed hyperthyroidism of less than 2 months' duration affected patients aged 18 to 65. RNA transcripts were the template for amplifying TCR beta CDR3 regions. HTBI primers were used for first-round RT-PCR of the TCR CDR3. TCRdb fed the multiplex PCR reads into MiXCR, producing one record per CDR3 protein. The repertoire consists of a few hundred thousand distinct CDR3 sequences, with about 15% occurring once and the leading ten covering less than 20%.

The TCR was taken from a woman under 30 with Graves' hyperthyroidism. The chain recombines TRBV18 with TRBJ2-5; no reliable D call. Sequencing used blood. The CDR3: CASSTTAPLRTQYF. CDR3 nucleotide sequence: TGTGCCAGCTCAACCACCGCGCCTCTGAGGACCCAGTACTTC.